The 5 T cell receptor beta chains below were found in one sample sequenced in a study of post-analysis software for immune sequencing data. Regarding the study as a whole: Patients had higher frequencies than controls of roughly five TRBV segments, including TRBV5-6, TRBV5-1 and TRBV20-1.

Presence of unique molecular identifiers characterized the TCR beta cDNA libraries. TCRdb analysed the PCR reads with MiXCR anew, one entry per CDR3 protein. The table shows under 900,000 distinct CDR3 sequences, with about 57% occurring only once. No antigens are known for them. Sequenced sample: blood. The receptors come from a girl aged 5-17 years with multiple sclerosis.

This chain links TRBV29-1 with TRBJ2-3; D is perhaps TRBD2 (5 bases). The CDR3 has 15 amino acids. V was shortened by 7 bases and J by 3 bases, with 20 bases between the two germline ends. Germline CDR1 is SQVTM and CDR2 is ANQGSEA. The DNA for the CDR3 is TGCAGCGCCCAAGACGGGAACAGAAGGACAGATACGCAGTATTTT. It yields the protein CSAQDGNRRTDTQYF.

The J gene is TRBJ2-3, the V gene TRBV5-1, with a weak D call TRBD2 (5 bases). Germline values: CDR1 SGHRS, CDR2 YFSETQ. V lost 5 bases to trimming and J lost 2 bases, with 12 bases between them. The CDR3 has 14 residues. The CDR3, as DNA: TGCGCCAGCAGTATTAGCGTCATCACAGATACGCAGTATTTT. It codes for CASSISVITDTQYF. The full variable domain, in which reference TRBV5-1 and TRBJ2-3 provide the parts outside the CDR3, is KAGVTQTPRYLIKTRGQQVTLSCSPISGHRSVSWYQQTPGQGLQFLFEYFSETQRNKGNFPGRFSGRQFSNSRSEMNVSTLELGDSALYLCASSISVITDTQYFGPGTRLTVL.

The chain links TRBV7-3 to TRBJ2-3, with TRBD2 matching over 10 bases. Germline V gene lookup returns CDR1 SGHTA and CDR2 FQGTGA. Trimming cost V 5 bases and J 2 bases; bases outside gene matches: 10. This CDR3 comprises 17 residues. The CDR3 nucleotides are TGTGCCAGCAGCGCTGGAGCTAGCGGGAGCCTCACAGATACGCAGTATTTT. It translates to CASSAGASGSLTDTQYF.

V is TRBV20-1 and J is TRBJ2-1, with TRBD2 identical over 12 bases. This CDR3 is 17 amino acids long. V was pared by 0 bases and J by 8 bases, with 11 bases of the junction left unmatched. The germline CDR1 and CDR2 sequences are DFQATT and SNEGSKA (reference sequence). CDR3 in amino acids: CSARDRASGRAVDEQFF. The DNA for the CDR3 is TGCAGTGCTAGAGATCGGGCTAGCGGGAGGGCCGTGGATGAGCAGTTCTTC.

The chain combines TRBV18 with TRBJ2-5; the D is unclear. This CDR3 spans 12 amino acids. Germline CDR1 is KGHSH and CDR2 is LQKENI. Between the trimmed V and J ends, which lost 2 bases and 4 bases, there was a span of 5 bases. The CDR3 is CASSPESETQYF. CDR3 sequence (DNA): TGTGCCAGCTCACCAGAGTCAGAGACCCAGTACTTC. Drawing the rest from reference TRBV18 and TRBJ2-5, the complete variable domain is NAGVMQNPRHLVRRRGQEARLRCSPMKGHSHVYWYRQLPEEGLKFMVYLQKENIIDESGMPKERFSAEFPKEGPSILRIQQVVRGDSAAYFCASSPESETQYFGPGTRLLVL.